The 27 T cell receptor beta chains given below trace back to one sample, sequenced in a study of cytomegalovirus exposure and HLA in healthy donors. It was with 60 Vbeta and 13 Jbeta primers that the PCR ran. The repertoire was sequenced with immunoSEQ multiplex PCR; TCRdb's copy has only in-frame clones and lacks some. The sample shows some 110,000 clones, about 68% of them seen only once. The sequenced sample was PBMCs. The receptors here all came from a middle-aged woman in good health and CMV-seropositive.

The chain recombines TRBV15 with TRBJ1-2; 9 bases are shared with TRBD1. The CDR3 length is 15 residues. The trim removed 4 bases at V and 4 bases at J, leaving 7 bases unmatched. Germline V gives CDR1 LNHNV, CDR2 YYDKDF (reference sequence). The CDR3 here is CATSTKQGASYGYTF. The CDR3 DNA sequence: TGTGCCACCAGCACAAAACAGGGGGCTAGCTATGGCTACACCTTC.

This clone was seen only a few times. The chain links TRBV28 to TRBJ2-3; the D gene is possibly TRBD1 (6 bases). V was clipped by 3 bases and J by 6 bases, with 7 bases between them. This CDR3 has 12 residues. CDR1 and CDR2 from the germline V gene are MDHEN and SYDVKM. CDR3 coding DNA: TGTGCCAGCAGTTTCAGGGGTGATACGCAGTATTTT. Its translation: CASSFRGDTQYF.

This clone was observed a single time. CDR3 bases: TGCGCCAGCAGCTTGGGAGAGCATGGAGAGACCCAGTACTTC. It codes for CASSLGEHGETQYF. The chain uses TRBV5-1 and TRBJ2-5; D unclear. Germline CDR1 SGHRS, CDR2 YFSETQ. This CDR3 has 14 residues. V lost 0 bases and J 4 bases, leaving 10 bases between the germline ends.

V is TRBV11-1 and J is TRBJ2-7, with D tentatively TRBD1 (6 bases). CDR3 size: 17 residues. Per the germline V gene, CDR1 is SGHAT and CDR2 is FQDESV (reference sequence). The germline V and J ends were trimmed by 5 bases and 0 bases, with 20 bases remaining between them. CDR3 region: CASSSILDRPSSYEQYF. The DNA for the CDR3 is TGTGCCAGCAGCAGTATTTTAGACAGGCCGAGCTCCTACGAGCAGTACTTC. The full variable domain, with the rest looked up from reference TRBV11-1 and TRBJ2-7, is EAEVAQSPRYKITEKSQAVAFWCDPISGHATLYWYRQILGQGPELLVQFQDESVVDDSQLPKDRFSAERLKGVDSTLKIQPAELGDSAMYLCASSSILDRPSSYEQYFGPGTRLTVT.

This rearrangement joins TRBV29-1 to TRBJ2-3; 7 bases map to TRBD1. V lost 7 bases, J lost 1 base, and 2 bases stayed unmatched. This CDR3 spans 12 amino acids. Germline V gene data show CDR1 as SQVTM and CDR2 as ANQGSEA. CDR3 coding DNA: TGCAGCGATGACAGGGGCACAGATACGCAGTATTTT. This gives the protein CSDDRGTDTQYF.

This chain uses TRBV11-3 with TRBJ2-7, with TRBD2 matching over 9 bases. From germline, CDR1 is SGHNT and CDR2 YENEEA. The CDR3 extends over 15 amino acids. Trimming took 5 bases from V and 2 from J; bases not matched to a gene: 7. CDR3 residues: CASSLATSGPYEQYF. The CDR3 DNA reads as TGTGCCAGCAGCCTGGCGACTAGCGGTCCCTACGAGCAGTACTTC.

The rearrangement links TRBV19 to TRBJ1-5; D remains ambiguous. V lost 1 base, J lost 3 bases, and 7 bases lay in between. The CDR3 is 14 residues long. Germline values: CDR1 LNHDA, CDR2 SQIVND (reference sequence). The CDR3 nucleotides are TGTGCCAGTAGTATAGGACTGTTCAATCAGCCCCAGCATTTT. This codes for CASSIGLFNQPQHF.

For the CDR3, the DNA is TGCGCCAGCAGCCAAGATTCGTACAGACCCGTGGAGCAGTACTTC. Protein product: CASSQDSYRPVEQYF. The chain is built from TRBV4-3 and TRBJ2-7; D gene unclear. The CDR3 loop spans 15 amino acids. The germline CDR1 and CDR2 sequences are LGHNA and YSLEER. V lost 0 bases and J 7 bases, leaving 16 bases between the germline ends.

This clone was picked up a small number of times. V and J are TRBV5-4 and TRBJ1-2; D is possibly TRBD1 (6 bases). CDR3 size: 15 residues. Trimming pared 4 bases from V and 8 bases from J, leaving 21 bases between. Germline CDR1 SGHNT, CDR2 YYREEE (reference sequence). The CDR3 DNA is TGTGCCAGCAGCAGGTTGGGGGAGGCGGGGGGCGGCTACACCTTC. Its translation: CASSRLGEAGGGYTF.

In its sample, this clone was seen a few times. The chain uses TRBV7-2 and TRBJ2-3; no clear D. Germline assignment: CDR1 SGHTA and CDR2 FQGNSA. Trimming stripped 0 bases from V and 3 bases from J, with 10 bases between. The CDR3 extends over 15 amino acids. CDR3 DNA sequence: TGTGCCAGCAGCTTAGCGCGGAGTTCAACAGATACGCAGTATTTT. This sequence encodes CASSLARSSTDTQYF.

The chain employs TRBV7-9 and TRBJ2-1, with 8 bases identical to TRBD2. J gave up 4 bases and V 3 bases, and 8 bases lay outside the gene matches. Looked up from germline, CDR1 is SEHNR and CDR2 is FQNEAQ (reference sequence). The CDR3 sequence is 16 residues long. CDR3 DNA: TGTGCCAGCAGCTTTCTAGCGGGTGATACATACAATGAGCAGTTCTTC. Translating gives CASSFLAGDTYNEQFF.

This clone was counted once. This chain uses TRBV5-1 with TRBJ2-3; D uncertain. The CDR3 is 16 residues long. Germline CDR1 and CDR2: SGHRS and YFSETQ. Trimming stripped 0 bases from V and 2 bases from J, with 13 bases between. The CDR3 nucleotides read TGCGCCAGCAGCTTGGGTTCGCAGGTCACCACAGATACGCAGTATTTT. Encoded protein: CASSLGSQVTTDTQYF.

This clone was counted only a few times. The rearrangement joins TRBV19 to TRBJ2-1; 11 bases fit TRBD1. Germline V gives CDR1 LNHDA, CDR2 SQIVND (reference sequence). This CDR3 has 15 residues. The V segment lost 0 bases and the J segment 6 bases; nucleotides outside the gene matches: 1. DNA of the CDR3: TGTGCCAGTAGTATAGATGGGACAGGGGGCAATGAGCAGTTCTTC. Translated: CASSIDGTGGNEQFF.

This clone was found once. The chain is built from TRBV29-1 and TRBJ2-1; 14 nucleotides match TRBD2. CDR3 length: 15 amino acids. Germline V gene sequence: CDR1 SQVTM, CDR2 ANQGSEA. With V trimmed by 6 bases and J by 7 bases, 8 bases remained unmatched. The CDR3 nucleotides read TGCAGCGTCCCTCCGGGGACTAGCGGGAGTAATGAGCAGTTCTTC. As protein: CSVPPGTSGSNEQFF.

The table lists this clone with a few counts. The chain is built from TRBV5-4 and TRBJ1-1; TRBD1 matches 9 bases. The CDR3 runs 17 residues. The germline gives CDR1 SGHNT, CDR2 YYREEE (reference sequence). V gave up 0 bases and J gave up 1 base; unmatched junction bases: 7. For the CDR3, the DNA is TGTGCCAGCAGCTTGGCCGCTTACAGGGGGCGGAACACTGAAGCTTTCTTT. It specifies CASSLAAYRGRNTEAFF.

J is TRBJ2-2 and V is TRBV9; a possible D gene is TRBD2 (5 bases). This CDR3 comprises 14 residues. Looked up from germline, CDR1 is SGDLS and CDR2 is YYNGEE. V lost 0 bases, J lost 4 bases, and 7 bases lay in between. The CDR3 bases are TGTGCCAGCAGCGTAGGAGGGTCCACCGGGGAGCTGTTTTTT. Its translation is CASSVGGSTGELFF.

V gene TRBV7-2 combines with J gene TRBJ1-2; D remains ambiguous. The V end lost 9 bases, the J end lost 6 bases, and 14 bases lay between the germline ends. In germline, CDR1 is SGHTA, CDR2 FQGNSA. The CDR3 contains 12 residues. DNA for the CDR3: TGTGCCAGTTCAGACCGGGGTAATGGCTACACCTTC. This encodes CASSDRGNGYTF.

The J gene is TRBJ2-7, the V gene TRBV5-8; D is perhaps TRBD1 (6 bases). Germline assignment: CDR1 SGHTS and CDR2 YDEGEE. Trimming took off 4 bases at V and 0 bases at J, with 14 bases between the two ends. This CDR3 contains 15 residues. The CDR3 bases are TGTGCCAGCAGCATATGGACAGAGAGCTCCTACGAGCAGTACTTC. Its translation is CASSIWTESSYEQYF. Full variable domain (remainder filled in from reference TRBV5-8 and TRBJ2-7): EAGVTQSPTHLIKTRGQQATLRCSPISGHTSVYWYQQALGLGLQFLLWYDEGEERNRGNFPPRFSGRQFPNYSSELNVNALELEDSALYLCASSIWTESSYEQYFGPGTRLTVT.

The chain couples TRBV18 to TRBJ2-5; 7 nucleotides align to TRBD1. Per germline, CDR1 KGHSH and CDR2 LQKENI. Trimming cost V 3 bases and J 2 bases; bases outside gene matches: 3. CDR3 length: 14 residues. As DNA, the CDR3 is TGTGCCAGCTCACCTCCGGGACAGCAAGAGACCCAGTACTTC. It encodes CASSPPGQQETQYF.

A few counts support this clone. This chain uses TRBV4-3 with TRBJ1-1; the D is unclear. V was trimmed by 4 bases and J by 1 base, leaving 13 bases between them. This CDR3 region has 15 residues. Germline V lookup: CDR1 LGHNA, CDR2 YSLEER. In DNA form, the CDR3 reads TGCGCCAGCAGCCTCGCACTAACGGGGAACACTGAAGCTTTCTTT. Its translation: CASSLALTGNTEAFF.

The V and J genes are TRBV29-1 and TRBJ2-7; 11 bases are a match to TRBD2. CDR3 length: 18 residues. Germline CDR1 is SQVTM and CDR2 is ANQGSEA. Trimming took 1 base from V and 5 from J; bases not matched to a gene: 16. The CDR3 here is CSVEGASVLAGGPHEQYF. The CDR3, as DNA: TGCAGCGTTGAAGGGGCTTCGGTGTTAGCGGGAGGGCCCCACGAGCAGTACTTC.

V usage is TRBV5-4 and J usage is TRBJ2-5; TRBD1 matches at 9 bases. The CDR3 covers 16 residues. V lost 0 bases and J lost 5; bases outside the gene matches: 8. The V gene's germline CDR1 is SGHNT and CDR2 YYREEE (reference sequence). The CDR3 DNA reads TGTGCCAGCAGCTTGGATCTAGGACAGGGGAGGGAGACCCAGTACTTC. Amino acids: CASSLDLGQGRETQYF.

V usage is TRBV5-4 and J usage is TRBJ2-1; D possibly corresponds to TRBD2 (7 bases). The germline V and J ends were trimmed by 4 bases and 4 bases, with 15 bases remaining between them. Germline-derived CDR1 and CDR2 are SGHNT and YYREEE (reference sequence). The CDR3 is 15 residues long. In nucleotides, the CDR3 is TGTGCCAGCAGCCCTGTCGGGGGGCCTTACAATGAGCAGTTCTTC. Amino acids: CASSPVGGPYNEQFF.

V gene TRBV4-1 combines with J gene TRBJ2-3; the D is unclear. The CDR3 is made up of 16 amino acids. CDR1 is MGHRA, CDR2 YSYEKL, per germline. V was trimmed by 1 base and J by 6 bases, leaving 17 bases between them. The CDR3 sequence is CASSQASGRPKDTQYF. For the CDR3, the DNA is TGCGCCAGCAGCCAAGCTTCAGGAAGGCCCAAGGATACGCAGTATTTT.

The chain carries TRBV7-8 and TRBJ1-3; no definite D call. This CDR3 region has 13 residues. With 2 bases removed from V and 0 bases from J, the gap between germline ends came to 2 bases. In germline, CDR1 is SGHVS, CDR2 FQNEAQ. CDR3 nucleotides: TGTGCCAGCAGCTTATACTCTGGAAACACCATATATTTT. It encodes CASSLYSGNTIYF.

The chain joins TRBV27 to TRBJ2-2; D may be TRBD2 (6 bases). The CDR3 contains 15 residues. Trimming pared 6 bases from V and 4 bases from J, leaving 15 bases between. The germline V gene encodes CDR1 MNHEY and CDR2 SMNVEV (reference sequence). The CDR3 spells CASSISGVITGELFF. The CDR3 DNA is TGTGCCAGCAGCATATCGGGGGTCATCACCGGGGAGCTGTTTTTT.

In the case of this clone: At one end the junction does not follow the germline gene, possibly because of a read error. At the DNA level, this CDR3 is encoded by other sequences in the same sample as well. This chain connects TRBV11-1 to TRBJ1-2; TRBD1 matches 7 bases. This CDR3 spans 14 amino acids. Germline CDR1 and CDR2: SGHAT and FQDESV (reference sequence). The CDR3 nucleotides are TGTGCTAGCAGCTCCGACAGGGCTAACTATGGCTACACCTTC. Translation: CASSSDRANYGYTF.